This TCR beta chain was obtained from a study of OX40 agonist ivuxolimab in advanced cancers. Across the whole study: Patients received the agonistic anti-OX40 (CD134) antibody ivuxolimab. Enrolled patients in dose escalation had cancers that were hepatocellular carcinoma, melanoma, renal cell or head and neck cancer. Study conclusions and caveats: Clonal expansion among partial responders at 0.1-3.0 mg/kg ranked near the lowest.

Profiling relied on immunoSEQ multiplex PCR, and the TCRdb table lists in-frame clones only, not all of them. The sample records roughly 67,000 clones, about 88% being singletons. Comment on this clone: Its antigen remains unidentified.

Trimming removed 5 bases at V and 1 base at J, with 12 bases between. The CDR3 consists of 15 residues. Germline V gene data show CDR1 as MDHEN and CDR2 as SYDVKM. The specimen was CD4+ or CD8+ T cells sorted from blood, collected in a trial of the OX40 agonist ivuxolimab. This rearrangement joins TRBV28 to TRBJ1-3; a possible D gene is TRBD1 (6 bases). The TCR originated in an adult with an advanced solid tumor such as melanoma, head and neck, liver or kidney cancer. This CDR3 reads CASSGGSSSGNTIYF. Here the CDR3 DNA reads TGTGCCAGCAGTGGGGGCAGTTCTTCTGGAAACACCATATATTTT. Drawing the rest from reference TRBV28 and TRBJ1-3, the complete variable domain is DVKVTQSSRYLVKRTGEKVFLECVQDMDHENMFWYRQDPGLGLRLIYFSYDVKMKEKGDIPEGYSVSREKKERFSLILESASTNQTSMYLCASSGGSSSGNTIYFGEGSWLTVV.